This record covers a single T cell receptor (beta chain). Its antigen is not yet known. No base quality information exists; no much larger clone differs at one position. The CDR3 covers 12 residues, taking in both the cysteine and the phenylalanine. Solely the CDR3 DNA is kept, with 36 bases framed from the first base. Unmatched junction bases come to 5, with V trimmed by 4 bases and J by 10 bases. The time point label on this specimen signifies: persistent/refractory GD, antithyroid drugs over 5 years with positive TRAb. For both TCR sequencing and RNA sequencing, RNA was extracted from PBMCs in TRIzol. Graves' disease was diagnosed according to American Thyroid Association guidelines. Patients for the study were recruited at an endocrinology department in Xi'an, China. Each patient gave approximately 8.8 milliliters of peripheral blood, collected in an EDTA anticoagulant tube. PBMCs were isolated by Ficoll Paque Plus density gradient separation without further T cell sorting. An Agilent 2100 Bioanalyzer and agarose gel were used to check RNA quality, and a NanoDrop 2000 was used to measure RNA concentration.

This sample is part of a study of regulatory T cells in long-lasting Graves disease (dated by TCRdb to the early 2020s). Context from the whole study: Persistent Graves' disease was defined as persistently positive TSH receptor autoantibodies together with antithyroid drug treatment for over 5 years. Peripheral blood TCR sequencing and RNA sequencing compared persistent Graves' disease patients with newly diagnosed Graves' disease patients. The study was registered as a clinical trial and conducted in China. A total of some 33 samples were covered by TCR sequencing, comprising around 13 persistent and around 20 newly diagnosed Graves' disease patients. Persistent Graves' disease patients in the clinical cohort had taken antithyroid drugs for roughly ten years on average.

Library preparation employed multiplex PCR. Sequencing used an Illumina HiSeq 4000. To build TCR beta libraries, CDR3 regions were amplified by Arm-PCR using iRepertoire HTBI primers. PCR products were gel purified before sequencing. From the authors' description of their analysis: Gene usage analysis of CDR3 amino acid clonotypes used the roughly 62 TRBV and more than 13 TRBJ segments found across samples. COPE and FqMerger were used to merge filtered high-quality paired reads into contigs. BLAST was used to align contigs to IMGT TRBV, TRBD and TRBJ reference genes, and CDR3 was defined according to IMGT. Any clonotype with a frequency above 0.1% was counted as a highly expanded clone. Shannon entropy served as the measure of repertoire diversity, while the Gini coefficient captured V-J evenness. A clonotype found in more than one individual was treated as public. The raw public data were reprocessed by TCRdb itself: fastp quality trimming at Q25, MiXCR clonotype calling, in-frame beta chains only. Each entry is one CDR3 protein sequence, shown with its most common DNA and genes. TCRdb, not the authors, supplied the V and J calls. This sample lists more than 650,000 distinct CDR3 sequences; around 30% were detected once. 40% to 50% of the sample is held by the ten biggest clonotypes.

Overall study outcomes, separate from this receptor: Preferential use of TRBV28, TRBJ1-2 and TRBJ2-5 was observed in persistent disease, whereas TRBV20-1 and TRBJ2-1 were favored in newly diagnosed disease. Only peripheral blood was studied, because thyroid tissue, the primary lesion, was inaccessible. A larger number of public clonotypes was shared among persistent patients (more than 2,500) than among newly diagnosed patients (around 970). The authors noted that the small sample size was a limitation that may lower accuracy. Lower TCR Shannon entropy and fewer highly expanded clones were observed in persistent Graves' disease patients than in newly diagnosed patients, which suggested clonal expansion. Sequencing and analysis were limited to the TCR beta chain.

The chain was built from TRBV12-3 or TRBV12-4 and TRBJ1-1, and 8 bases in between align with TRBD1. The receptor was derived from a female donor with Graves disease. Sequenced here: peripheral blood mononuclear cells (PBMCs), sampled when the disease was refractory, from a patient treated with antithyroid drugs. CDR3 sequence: CASSSLGQGAFF. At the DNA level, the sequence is TGTGCCAGCAGTTCCCTTGGACAGGGAGCTTTCTTT.